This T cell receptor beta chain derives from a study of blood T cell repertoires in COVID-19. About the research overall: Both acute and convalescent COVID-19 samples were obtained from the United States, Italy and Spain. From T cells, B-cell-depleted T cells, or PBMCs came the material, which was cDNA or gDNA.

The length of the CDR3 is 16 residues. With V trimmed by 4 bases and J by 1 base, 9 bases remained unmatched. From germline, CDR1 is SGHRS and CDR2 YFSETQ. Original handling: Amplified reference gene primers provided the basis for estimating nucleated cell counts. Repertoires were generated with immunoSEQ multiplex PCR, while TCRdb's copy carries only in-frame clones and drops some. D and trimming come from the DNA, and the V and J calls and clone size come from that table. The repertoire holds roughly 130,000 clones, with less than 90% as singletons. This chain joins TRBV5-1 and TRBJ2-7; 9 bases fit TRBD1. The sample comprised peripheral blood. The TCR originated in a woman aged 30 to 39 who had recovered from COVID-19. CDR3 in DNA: TGCGCCAGCAGCCTAGCCGCCGGGACAGGGTCCTACGAGCAGTACTTC. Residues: CASSLAAGTGSYEQYF.